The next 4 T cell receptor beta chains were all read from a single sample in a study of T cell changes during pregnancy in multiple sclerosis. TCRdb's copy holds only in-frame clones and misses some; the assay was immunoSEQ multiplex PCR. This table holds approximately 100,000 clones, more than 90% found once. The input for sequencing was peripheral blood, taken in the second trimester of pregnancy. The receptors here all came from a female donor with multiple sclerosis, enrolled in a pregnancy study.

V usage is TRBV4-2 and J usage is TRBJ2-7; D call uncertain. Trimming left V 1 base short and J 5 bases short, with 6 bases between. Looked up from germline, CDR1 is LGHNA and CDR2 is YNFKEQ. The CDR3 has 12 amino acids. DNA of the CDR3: TGTGCCAGCAGCCAAGTAGTGCACGAGCAGTACTTC. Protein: CASSQVVHEQYF.

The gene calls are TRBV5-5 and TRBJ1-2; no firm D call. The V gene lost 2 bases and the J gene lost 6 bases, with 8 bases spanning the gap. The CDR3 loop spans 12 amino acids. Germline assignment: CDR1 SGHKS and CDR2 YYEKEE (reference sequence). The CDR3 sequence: CASSLDKNGYTF. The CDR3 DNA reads TGTGCCAGCAGCTTAGACAAAAATGGCTACACCTTC. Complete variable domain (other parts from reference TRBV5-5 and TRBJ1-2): DAGVTQSPTHLIKTRGQQVTLRCSPISGHKSVSWYQQVLGQGPQFIFQYYEKEERGRGNFPDRFSARQFPNYSSELNVNALLLGDSALYLCASSLDKNGYTFGSGTRLTVV.

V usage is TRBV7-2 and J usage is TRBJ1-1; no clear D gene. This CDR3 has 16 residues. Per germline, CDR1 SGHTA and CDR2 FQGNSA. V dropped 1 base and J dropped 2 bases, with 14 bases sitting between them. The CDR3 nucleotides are TGTGCCAGCAGCTTAGTGAGAGCGGCAGGCAACACTGAAGCTTTCTTT. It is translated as CASSLVRAAGNTEAFF.

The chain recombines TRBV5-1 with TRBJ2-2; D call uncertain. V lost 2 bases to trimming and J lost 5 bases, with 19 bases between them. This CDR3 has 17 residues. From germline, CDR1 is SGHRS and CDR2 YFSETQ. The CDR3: CASSFSTWQRSTGELFF. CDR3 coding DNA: TGCGCCAGCAGCTTTAGTACTTGGCAGAGGTCTACCGGGGAGCTGTTTTTT.